This entry features one TCR beta chain sequence. This record comes from a study of blood T cell repertoires in COVID-19. Study background: Sites across the United States, Italy and Spain contributed samples from acute and convalescent COVID-19. PBMCs, B-cell-depleted T cells, or T cells provided the cDNA or gDNA that made up the material.

The CDR3 loop spans 16 amino acids. The J segment lost 5 bases and the V segment lost 2 bases, leaving 7 bases of the junction unmatched. Germline V CDR1 and CDR2: KGHDR, SFDVKD. Authors' data handling: Quantification of nucleated cells was approximated via reference gene primer amplification. The assay was immunoSEQ multiplex PCR, and TCRdb's table has in-frame clones only and misses some. From that table come the V and J calls and clone size; the DNA was used to work out D and trimming. The sample includes 99,000 or so clones, about 86% of them seen just once. V usage is TRBV24-1 and J usage is TRBJ2-5, with 10 bases fitting TRBD1. This TCR was recovered from a woman aged 55-70 years in a cohort sampled during active or convalescent COVID-19. Sequencing used peripheral blood. The CDR3 region has the DNA TGTGCCACCAGTGATTCGGGGACAGGGGCAGGGGAGACCCAGTACTTC. This encodes CATSDSGTGAGETQYF.